Below, 14 T cell receptor beta chains from the same sample are listed, as sequenced in a study of blood T cell repertoires in COVID-19. Measured with immunoSEQ multiplex PCR; TCRdb has only the in-frame clones, and not every one. This table holds 100,000 to 150,000 clones, about 81% found once. Material: peripheral blood. The receptors originated from a woman older than 75 with acute or convalescent COVID-19.

J is TRBJ1-2 and V is TRBV5-6, with TRBD1 identical over 7 bases. Germline trimming cut 4 bases from V and 4 bases from J; bases unmatched to any gene: 4. Germline CDR1 and CDR2: SGHDT and YYEEEE. The CDR3 consists of 13 residues. CDR3: CASSLGTVYGYTF. The CDR3 DNA sequence: TGTGCCAGCAGCCTTGGGACAGTCTATGGCTACACCTTC. The complete variable domain, with remaining parts taken from reference TRBV5-6 and TRBJ1-2, reads DAGVTQSPTHLIKTRGQQVTLRCSPKSGHDTVSWYQQALGQGPQFIFQYYEEEERQRGNFPDRFSGHQFPNYSSELNVNALLLGDSALYLCASSLGTVYGYTFGSGTRLTVV.

The V call is TRBV7-2, the J call TRBJ1-6; possibly TRBD1 for D (6 bases). CDR3 size: 16 residues. Trimming stripped 0 bases from V and 7 bases from J, with 13 bases between. The germline V gene has CDR1 SGHTA and CDR2 FQGNSA. The CDR3 loop reads CASSLAGIGQNSPLHF. CDR3 nucleotides: TGTGCCAGCAGCTTAGCAGGGATTGGACAGAATTCACCCCTCCACTTT.

The J gene is TRBJ1-1, the V gene TRBV27, with 8 bases matching TRBD1. CDR3 length: 14 amino acids. V was clipped by 4 bases and J by 4 bases; unmatched bases: 5. Germline V lookup: CDR1 MNHEY, CDR2 SMNVEV (reference sequence). The CDR3 sequence is CASSWTGLGTEAFF. CDR3 nucleotides: TGTGCCAGCAGTTGGACAGGGCTGGGCACTGAAGCTTTCTTT.

This CDR3 reads CASSGASGFGNTIYF. The DNA for the CDR3 is TGTGCCAGCAGCGGGGCCTCGGGGTTTGGAAACACCATATATTTT. The rearrangement joins TRBV9 to TRBJ1-3, with D unresolved. The CDR3 loop spans 15 amino acids. V lost 3 bases to trimming and J lost 3 bases, with 13 bases between them. The germline V gene has CDR1 SGDLS and CDR2 YYNGEE.

The rearrangement joins TRBV7-9 to TRBJ1-6, with D perhaps matching TRBD1 (6 bases). The CDR3 consists of 16 residues. Germline values: CDR1 SEHNR, CDR2 FQNEAQ (reference sequence). The V end lost 5 bases, the J end lost 6 bases, and 17 bases lay between the germline ends. CDR3 loop: CASSRSGEGLNSPLHF. DNA for the CDR3: TGTGCCAGCAGCCGATCAGGGGAGGGCCTTAATTCACCCCTCCACTTT.

CDR3 sequence reads: CASSSAVTYEQYF. The CDR3 bases are TGTGCCAGCAGTTCTGCGGTCACCTACGAGCAGTACTTC. The chain couples TRBV12-3 or TRBV12-4 to TRBJ2-7; D is uncertain. The CDR3 contains 13 residues. Between the trimmed V and J ends, which lost 4 bases and 2 bases, there was a span of 9 bases.

The chain is built from TRBV4-1 and TRBJ1-6, with D perhaps matching TRBD1 (6 bases). Germline CDR1 is MGHRA and CDR2 is YSYEKL. V gave up 7 bases and J gave up 5 bases, with 12 bases separating them. The CDR3 totals 14 residues. The chain's CDR3 is CASTRGADNSPLHF. The DNA for the CDR3 is TGCGCCAGCACCCGGGGGGCAGATAATTCACCCCTCCACTTT.

The chain recombines TRBV5-8 with TRBJ1-2; D is undetermined. Trimming stripped 0 bases from V and 1 base from J, with 4 bases between. Germline V gives CDR1 SGHTS, CDR2 YDEGEE. CDR3 length: 13 amino acids. The CDR3 nucleotides are TGTGCCAGCAGCTTGGACTATAACTATGGCTACACCTTC. It codes for CASSLDYNYGYTF. Full variable domain (outside the CDR3, taken from reference TRBV5-8 and TRBJ1-2): EAGVTQSPTHLIKTRGQQATLRCSPISGHTSVYWYQQALGLGLQFLLWYDEGEERNRGNFPPRFSGRQFPNYSSELNVNALELEDSALYLCASSLDYNYGYTFGSGTRLTVV.

The chain joins TRBV19 to TRBJ2-5; 7 bases line up with TRBD1. The CDR3 covers 16 residues. The V and J ends lost 8 bases and 3 bases, in that order; junction bases with no gene match: 15. Per the germline V gene, CDR1 is LNHDA and CDR2 is SQIVND (reference sequence). CDR3 region: CASSHSQGDRKETQYF. The CDR3 coding sequence is TGTGCCAGTTCCCATTCTCAGGGGGACAGAAAAGAGACCCAGTACTTC.

J is TRBJ1-5 and V is TRBV7-2; D not certain. The CDR3 covers 16 residues. Trimming shortened V by 6 bases and J by 1 base, and 16 bases separated the two germline ends. Germline-derived CDR1 and CDR2 are SGHTA and FQGNSA. The CDR3 DNA follows: TGTGCCAGCAGTCAAGAGCGGATTCTAAGCAATCAGCCCCAGCATTTT. It translates to CASSQERILSNQPQHF.

CDR3 bases: TGTGCCAGCAGCAGACGGACTGGGGAGAACACTGAAGCTTTCTTT. Encoded protein: CASSRRTGENTEAFF. The chain links TRBV7-2 to TRBJ1-1; D not certain. CDR1 SGHTA and CDR2 FQGNSA come from the germline V gene. Trimming removed 5 bases at V and 1 base at J, with 14 bases between. This CDR3 contains 15 residues.

The chain carries TRBV7-8 and TRBJ2-7; 7 nucleotides align to TRBD2. The junction had 10 bases not matched to a gene; V was cut back by 0 bases and J by 2 bases. The germline V gene encodes CDR1 SGHVS and CDR2 FQNEAQ. The CDR3 is made up of 17 amino acids. The CDR3 is CASSLAGLPSFPYEQYF. CDR3 nucleotides: TGTGCCAGCAGCTTAGCGGGACTACCAAGCTTCCCCTACGAGCAGTACTTC.

The V call is TRBV5-4, the J call TRBJ2-1; TRBD1 matches 9 bases. CDR3 length: 16 residues. Germline V gene sequence: CDR1 SGHNT, CDR2 YYREEE (reference sequence). V shed 3 bases, J shed 4 bases, and the junction held 8 bases outside the gene matches. As DNA, the CDR3 is TGTGCCAGCAGCTGGGGTGGGGGACAGGGTTACAATGAGCAGTTCTTC. Translating gives CASSWGGGQGYNEQFF.

V usage is TRBV15 and J usage is TRBJ2-1, with 8 bases identical to TRBD1. The V gene end was trimmed by 1 base and the J gene end by 3 bases; junction bases not matched to a gene: 5. The CDR3 sequence is 16 residues long. CDR1 is LNHNV, CDR2 YYDKDF, per germline (reference sequence). The CDR3 DNA sequence: TGTGCCACCAGCAGAGCTCCGGGACAGGACTACAATGAGCAGTTCTTC. Residues: CATSRAPGQDYNEQFF.